This T cell receptor beta chain was obtained from a study of OX40 agonist ivuxolimab in advanced cancers. At the level of the study: As their treatment, patients were administered ivuxolimab, an agonistic anti-OX40 (CD134) antibody. Patients receiving dose escalation had hepatocellular carcinoma, melanoma, renal cell or head and neck cancer. Study observations and caveats: Normalized T-cell clonal expansion was also low in a subset of nonresponders.

As to this clone: Antigen: not known.

Profiling relied on immunoSEQ multiplex PCR, and the TCRdb table lists in-frame clones only, not all of them. Of some 60,000 clones in the sample, 87% are singletons; the top ten hold more than 15%. Between the trimmed V and J ends, which lost 6 bases and 2 bases, there was a span of 7 bases. This CDR3 comprises 12 residues. Looked up from germline, CDR1 is MNHEY and CDR2 is SVGAGI. The chain has TRBV6-5 and TRBJ1-2; maybe TRBD1 (6 bases). This receptor was obtained from an adult with an advanced solid tumor such as melanoma, head and neck, liver or kidney cancer. Sample: CD4+ or CD8+ T cells sorted from blood, taken in a trial of the OX40 agonist ivuxolimab. CDR3 bases: TGTGCCAGCAGCACAGGGAACTATGGCTACACCTTC. Translated: CASSTGNYGYTF.